This entry lists 21 T cell receptor beta chains sequenced from one sample in a study of T cell changes during pregnancy in multiple sclerosis. Clones were read by immunoSEQ multiplex PCR, and TCRdb kept only the in-frame ones, dropping some. The sample shows approximately 100,000 clones, about 90% of them seen only once. Material: peripheral blood, obtained in the second trimester of pregnancy. The source is a female donor with multiple sclerosis, enrolled in a pregnancy study.

V and J are TRBV2 and TRBJ2-3; TRBD2 aligns across 10 bases. V shed 4 bases, J shed 1 base, and the junction held 2 bases outside the gene matches. CDR3 size: 15 residues. Germline V gene lookup returns CDR1 SNHLY and CDR2 FYNNEI. CDR3 sequence (DNA): TGTGCCAGCAGTGTCGGGACTAGCGGCACAGATACGCAGTATTTT. This codes for CASSVGTSGTDTQYF.

The chain links TRBV28 to TRBJ2-7; possible D gene TRBD2, 7 bases. With 3 bases removed from V and 6 bases from J, the gap between germline ends came to 18 bases. Germline lookup yields CDR1 MDHEN and CDR2 SYDVKM. The CDR3 spans 15 residues. The CDR3 protein is CASSFGGASSLEQYF. In nucleotides, the CDR3 is TGTGCCAGCAGTTTTGGGGGGGCGTCCAGCCTCGAGCAGTACTTC.

The chain is built from TRBV6-6 and TRBJ1-2; TRBD1 matches 9 bases. V dropped 6 bases and J dropped 7; count of bases not matched to a gene: 9. Germline CDR1 and CDR2: MNHNY and SVGAGI (reference sequence). CDR3 length equals 14 residues. CDR3 loop: CASRTGGDTSGYTF. In nucleotides, the CDR3 is TGTGCCAGCAGAACAGGGGGCGATACGAGTGGCTACACCTTC.

The J gene is TRBJ2-7, the V gene TRBV6-1; 11 bases line up with TRBD1. Germline V lookup: CDR1 MNHNS, CDR2 SASEGT. Trimming removed 1 base from V and 3 bases from J; junction bases left unmatched: 5. The CDR3 is 16 amino acids. The DNA for the CDR3 is TGTGCCAGCAGTGAAGATCGGACAGGGGGCTTCTACGAGCAGTACTTC. Amino acids: CASSEDRTGGFYEQYF.

As concerns this clone: Other DNA variants within this sample encode the same CDR3. This chain joins TRBV2 and TRBJ1-2; 7 nucleotides agree with TRBD1. The CDR3 consists of 15 residues. Trimming cost V 2 bases and J 4 bases; bases outside gene matches: 7. Per germline, CDR1 SNHLY and CDR2 FYNNEI. The CDR3 region is CASSERPGQSYGYTF. The CDR3 DNA reads TGTGCCAGCAGTGAAAGGCCGGGACAGTCCTATGGCTACACCTTC. Full variable domain (remainder filled in from reference TRBV2 and TRBJ1-2): EPEVTQTPSHQVTQMGQEVILRCVPISNHLYFYWYRQILGQKVEFLVSFYNNEISEKSEIFDDQFSVERPDGSNFTLKIRSTKLEDSAMYFCASSERPGQSYGYTFGSGTRLTVV.

CDR3 region: CASSSSAWGTGELFF. The CDR3 coding sequence is TGTGCCAGCAGCAGTAGCGCGTGGGGAACCGGGGAGCTGTTTTTT. V usage is TRBV11-3 and J usage is TRBJ2-2; D is perhaps TRBD2 (5 bases). The length of the CDR3 is 15 residues. The germline gives CDR1 SGHNT, CDR2 YENEEA. V dropped 5 bases and J dropped 5 bases, with 15 bases sitting between them.

The V and J genes are TRBV13 and TRBJ2-1; perhaps TRBD1 as D (7 bases). The CDR3 length is 14 residues. Germline V gene sequence: CDR1 PRHDT, CDR2 FYEKMQ (reference sequence). Trimming cost V 4 bases and J 6 bases, with 13 bases left between them. CDR3 loop: CASSSQGTVNEQFF. CDR3 sequence (DNA): TGTGCCAGCAGCTCACAGGGGACTGTCAATGAGCAGTTCTTC.

For the CDR3, the DNA is TGTGCCAGCAGCTTGGACAGGGGCTCTGGAAACACCATATATTTT. It codes for CASSLDRGSGNTIYF. The chain uses TRBV5-4 and TRBJ1-3; TRBD1 matches 7 bases. The germline V gene encodes CDR1 SGHNT and CDR2 YYREEE (reference sequence). The CDR3 is made up of 15 amino acids. Trimming took 0 bases from V and 0 from J; bases not matched to a gene: 0.

The chain uses TRBV18 and TRBJ1-3; D perhaps matches TRBD1 (5 bases). This CDR3 is 14 amino acids long. The V gene's germline CDR1 is KGHSH and CDR2 LQKENI. Trimming took 6 bases from V and 0 from J, leaving 9 bases between them. CDR3 coding DNA: TGTGCCAGCTCTCCCGACAGCTCTGGAAACACCATATATTTT. Amino acid sequence: CASSPDSSGNTIYF.

CDR3 in amino acids: CASSWGLARETQYF. The CDR3 coding sequence is TGTGCCAGCAGCTGGGGACTAGCGAGAGAGACCCAGTACTTC. The chain links TRBV28 to TRBJ2-5; 10 nucleotides match TRBD2. This CDR3 contains 14 residues. Germline-derived CDR1 and CDR2 are MDHEN and SYDVKM. With V trimmed by 6 bases and J by 4 bases, 5 bases remained unmatched. Together with reference TRBV28 and TRBJ2-5, the CDR3 gives the full variable domain: DVKVTQSSRYLVKRTGEKVFLECVQDMDHENMFWYRQDPGLGLRLIYFSYDVKMKEKGDIPEGYSVSREKKERFSLILESASTNQTSMYLCASSWGLARETQYFGPGTRLLVL.

The chain carries TRBV6-6 and TRBJ1-5; 8 bases align to TRBD1. V was pared by 5 bases and J by 3 bases, with 9 bases of the junction left unmatched. There are 16 residues in the CDR3. Germline V gene lookup returns CDR1 MNHNY and CDR2 SVGAGI (reference sequence). The CDR3 nucleotides are TGTGCCAGCAGTCCCACCCGGACAGGGAACAATCAGCCCCAGCATTTT. It codes for CASSPTRTGNNQPQHF.

In this sample, this clone turned up once. The rearrangement links TRBV19 to TRBJ2-1; D possibly corresponds to TRBD2 (5 bases). In germline, CDR1 is LNHDA, CDR2 SQIVND (reference sequence). This CDR3 has 12 residues. V dropped 9 bases and J dropped 6 bases, with 12 bases sitting between them. CDR3 nucleotides: TGTGCCAGCCTGGACTTCTTCAATGAGCAGTTCTTC. It is translated as CASLDFFNEQFF.

This sequence joins TRBV5-3 and TRBJ2-3, with 10 nucleotides matching TRBD2. TRBV5-3 is reported as an ORF; its role is uncertain. The length of the CDR3 is 16 residues. Losses at the gene ends were 7 bases for V and 4 bases for J; bases not matched to a gene: 12. CDR3 DNA: TGTGCCAGATGGGATAAGCGGGGGGGGAATGCAGATACGCAGTATTTT. Translation gives CARWDKRGGNADTQYF.

The chain uses TRBV25-1 and TRBJ1-2; 7 bases are a match to TRBD1. The CDR3 sequence is 13 residues long. Trimming cost V 6 bases and J 4 bases; bases outside gene matches: 5. CDR1 is MGHDK and CDR2 is SYGVNS in the germline V gene. The CDR3 sequence: CASRTGASYGYTF. The CDR3 DNA follows: TGTGCCAGCAGAACAGGGGCTTCCTATGGCTACACCTTC.

The gene calls are TRBV5-8 and TRBJ2-5; tentative D call: TRBD1 (5 bases). The germline V gene has CDR1 SGHTS and CDR2 YDEGEE. This CDR3 is built from 13 residues. V was pared by 4 bases and J by 2 bases, with 9 bases between. CDR3 bases: TGTGCCAGCAGCCGCAGGGTTCAAGAGACCCAGTACTTC. Amino acids: CASSRRVQETQYF.

This rearrangement joins TRBV28 to TRBJ2-1; 8 bases map to TRBD2. The V gene end was trimmed by 5 bases and the J gene end by 4 bases; junction bases not matched to a gene: 13. The CDR3 spans 17 residues. Looked up from germline, CDR1 is MDHEN and CDR2 is SYDVKM. CDR3: CASSPLRTSSTYNEQFF. CDR3 sequence (DNA): TGTGCCAGCAGTCCGCTCCGGACTAGCAGTACATACAATGAGCAGTTCTTC.

The CDR3: CATSTGGTDTQYF. In nucleotides, the CDR3 is TGTGCCACCAGTACAGGGGGCACAGATACGCAGTATTTT. The rearrangement joins TRBV15 to TRBJ2-3; the match to TRBD1 covers 7 bases. The CDR3 is 13 amino acids. CDR1 is LNHNV, CDR2 YYDKDF, per germline (reference sequence). V shed 6 bases and J 1 base; nucleotides not matched to a gene: 1.

This chain uses TRBV5-1 with TRBJ1-1; D may be TRBD1 (6 bases). The CDR3 runs 14 residues. Germline loops: CDR1 SGHRS, CDR2 YFSETQ. Trimming left V 3 bases short and J 1 base short, with 10 bases between. This CDR3 reads CASSWGHSNTEAFF. The CDR3 region has the DNA TGCGCCAGCAGCTGGGGACACTCGAACACTGAAGCTTTCTTT.

The rearrangement links TRBV7-6 to TRBJ2-7; D perhaps matches TRBD2 (6 bases). Per germline, CDR1 SGHVS and CDR2 FNYEAQ. This CDR3 is 14 amino acids long. The germline V and J ends were trimmed by 4 bases and 3 bases, with 13 bases remaining between them. For the CDR3, the DNA is TGTGCCAGCAGCTCGACACCGGAGGGCTACGAGCAGTACTTC. It specifies CASSSTPEGYEQYF.

The rearrangement uses TRBV25-1 and TRBJ2-7; D remains ambiguous. The germline V and J ends were trimmed by 4 bases and 6 bases, with 7 bases remaining between them. This CDR3 is 11 amino acids long. Looked up from germline, CDR1 is MGHDK and CDR2 is SYGVNS. The CDR3 nucleotides are TGTGCCAGCAGTGGTGCGGTCGAGCAGTACTTC. This gives the protein CASSGAVEQYF.

As regards this clone: One end of the junction is discordant with germline, which a read error may explain. This chain links TRBV7-7 with TRBJ2-2; D remains ambiguous. Germline V CDR1 and CDR2: SSHAT, FNYEAQ (reference sequence). This CDR3 region has 14 residues. Here the CDR3 DNA reads TGTGCTAGCAGCTTAGAATTAATGAGCGGGGAGCTGTTTTTT. Its protein product is CASSLELMSGELFF.